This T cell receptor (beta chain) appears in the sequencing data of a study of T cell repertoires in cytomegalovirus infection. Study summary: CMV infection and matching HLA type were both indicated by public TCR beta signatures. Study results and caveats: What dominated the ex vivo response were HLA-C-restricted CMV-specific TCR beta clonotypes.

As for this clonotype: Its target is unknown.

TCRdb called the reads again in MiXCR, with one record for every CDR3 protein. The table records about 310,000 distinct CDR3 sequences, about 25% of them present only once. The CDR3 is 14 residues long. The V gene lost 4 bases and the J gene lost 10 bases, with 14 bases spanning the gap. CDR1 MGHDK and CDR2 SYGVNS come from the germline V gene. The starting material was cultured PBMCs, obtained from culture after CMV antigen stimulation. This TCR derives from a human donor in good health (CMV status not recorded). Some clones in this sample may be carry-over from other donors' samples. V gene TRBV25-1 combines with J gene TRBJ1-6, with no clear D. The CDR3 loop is CASSGDATGSPLHF. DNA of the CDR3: TGTGCCAGCAGTGGAGACGCCACTGGGTCACCCCTCCACTTT.